Reported below is one TCR beta chain. Its antigen remains unidentified. It was from alopecia areata patients that lesional scalp punch biopsies and peripheral blood were collected. Germline V gene lookup returns CDR1 GTSNPN and CDR2 SVGIG (reference sequence). CDR3 length: 12 amino acids. Sequencing used cDNA as its template, made by extracting RNA and reverse transcribing it. TCRdb's table, derived via immunoSEQ multiplex PCR, lists solely in-frame clones and lacks some. This table holds 90,000 to 100,000 clones, over 40% found once. The sample is drawn from a study of CD8+ T cells in alopecia areata. Study background: Tofacitinib administration to treated patients was oral, at 5 to 10 mg twice daily. Study-wide results and limits: In lesional scalp, particularly from alopecia totalis/universalis, clonality was higher than in normal scalp. Sequencing of scalp samples also includes resident alphabeta T cells from normal skin.

Sequencing was performed on CD4+ T cells sorted from blood. The TCR was taken from a human donor with alopecia areata. V gene TRBV30 combines with J gene TRBJ2-7; 8 bases fit TRBD1. CDR3 sequence reads: CALDRGPYEQYF. As DNA, the CDR3 is TGTGCGCTCGACAGGGGCCCATACGAGCAGTACTTC.